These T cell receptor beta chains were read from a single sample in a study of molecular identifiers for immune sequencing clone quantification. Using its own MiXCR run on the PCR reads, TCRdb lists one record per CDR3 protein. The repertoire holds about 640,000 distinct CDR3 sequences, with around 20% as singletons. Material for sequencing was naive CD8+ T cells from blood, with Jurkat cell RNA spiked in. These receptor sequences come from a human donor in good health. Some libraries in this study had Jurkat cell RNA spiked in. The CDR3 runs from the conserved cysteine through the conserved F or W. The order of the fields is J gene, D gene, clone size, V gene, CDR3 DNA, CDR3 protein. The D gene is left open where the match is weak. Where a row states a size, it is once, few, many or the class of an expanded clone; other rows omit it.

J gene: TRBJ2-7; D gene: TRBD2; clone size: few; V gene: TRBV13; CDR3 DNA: TGTGCCAGCAGCCCCCTTGGGAGCGGGGGCTACGAGCAGTACTTC; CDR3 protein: CASSPLGSGGYEQYF
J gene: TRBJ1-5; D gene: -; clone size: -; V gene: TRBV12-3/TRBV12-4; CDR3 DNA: TGTGCCAGCAGACTCCTAAATCAGCCCCAGCATTTT; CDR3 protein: CASRLLNQPQHF
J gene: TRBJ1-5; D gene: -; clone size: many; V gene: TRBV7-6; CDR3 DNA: TGTGCCAGCAGCTTACTTAGCGGAGCCTCGGAACCCCAGCATTTT; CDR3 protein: CASSLLSGASEPQHF
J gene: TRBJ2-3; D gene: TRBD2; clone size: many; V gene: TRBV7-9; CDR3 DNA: TGTGCCAGCAGCTTAGCACTAGCGGGTCCCACAGATACGCAGTATTTT; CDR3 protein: CASSLALAGPTDTQYF
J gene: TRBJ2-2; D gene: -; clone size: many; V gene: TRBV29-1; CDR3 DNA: TGCAGCGTTGAATGGGCGAACACCGGGGAGCTGTTTTTT; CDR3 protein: CSVEWANTGELFF
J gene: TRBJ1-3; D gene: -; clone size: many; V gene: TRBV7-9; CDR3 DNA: TGTGCCAGCAGCACACCTGTTATCCCCGGAAACACCATATATTTT; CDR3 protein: CASSTPVIPGNTIYF
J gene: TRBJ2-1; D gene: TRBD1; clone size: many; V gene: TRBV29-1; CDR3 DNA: TGCAGCGTAACAGGGGGCTCCTACAATGAGCAGTTCTTC; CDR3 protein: CSVTGGSYNEQFF
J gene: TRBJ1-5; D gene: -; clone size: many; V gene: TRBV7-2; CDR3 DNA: TGTGCCAGCAGCTTGAGTTTGGGTAGCAATCAGCCCCAGCATTTT; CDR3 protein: CASSLSLGSNQPQHF
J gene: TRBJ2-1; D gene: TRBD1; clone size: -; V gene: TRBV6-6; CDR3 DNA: TGTGCCAGCACCTCCTCCGGGACAGAAGCCTACAATGAGCAGTTCTTC; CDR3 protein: CASTSSGTEAYNEQFF
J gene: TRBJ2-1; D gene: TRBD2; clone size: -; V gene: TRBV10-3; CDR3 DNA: TGTGCCATCAGTGAGTTGGGGACTAGCGGATACAATGAGCAGTTCTTC; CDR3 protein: CAISELGTSGYNEQFF
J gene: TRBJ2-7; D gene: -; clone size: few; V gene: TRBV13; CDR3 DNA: TGTGCCAGCAGCTTAGTGGGGGAACACGAGCAGTACTTC; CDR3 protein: CASSLVGEHEQYF
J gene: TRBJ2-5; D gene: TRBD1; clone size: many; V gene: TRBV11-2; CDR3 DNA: TGTGCCAGCAGCTGGGGACAGGTCTTAGAGACCCAGTACTTC; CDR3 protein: CASSWGQVLETQYF
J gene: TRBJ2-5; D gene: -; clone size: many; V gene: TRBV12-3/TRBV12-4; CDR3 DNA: TGTGCCAGCAGTTCCGGAGGTCAGACCCAGTACTTC; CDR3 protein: CASSSGGQTQYF
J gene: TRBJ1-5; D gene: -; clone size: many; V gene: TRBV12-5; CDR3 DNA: TGTGCTAGTGGCTACGGACCGAGCAATCAGCCCCAGCATTTT; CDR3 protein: CASGYGPSNQPQHF
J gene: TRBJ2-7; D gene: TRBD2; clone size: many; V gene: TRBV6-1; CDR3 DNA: TGTGCCAGCAGTGAAGTTGCAGCGGGGATCTACGAGCAGTACTTC; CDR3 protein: CASSEVAAGIYEQYF
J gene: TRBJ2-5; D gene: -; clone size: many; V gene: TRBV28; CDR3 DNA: TGTGCCAGCAGTCCTCGCACCGGACCGGGGGAGACCCAGTACTTC; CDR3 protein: CASSPRTGPGETQYF
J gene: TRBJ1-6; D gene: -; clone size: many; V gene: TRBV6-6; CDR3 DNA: TGTGCCAGCAATAACTGGGACCTGGGAAATTCACCCCTCCACTTT; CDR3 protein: CASNNWDLGNSPLHF
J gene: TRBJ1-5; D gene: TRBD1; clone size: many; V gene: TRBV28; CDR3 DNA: TGTGCCAGCAGGAGACAGGGGGAGTCCAATCAGCCCCAGCATTTT; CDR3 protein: CASRRQGESNQPQHF
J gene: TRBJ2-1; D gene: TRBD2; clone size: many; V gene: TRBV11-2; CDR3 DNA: TGTGCCAGCAGCTTCCTAGCGGGAGGCTTTGAGCAGTTCTTC; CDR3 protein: CASSFLAGGFEQFF
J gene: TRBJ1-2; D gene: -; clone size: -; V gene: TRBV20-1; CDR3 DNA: TGCAGTGCTAGCGGCAGGGAACGCTATGGCTACACCTTC; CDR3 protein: CSASGRERYGYTF
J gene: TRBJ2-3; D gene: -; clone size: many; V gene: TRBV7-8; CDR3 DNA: TGTGCCAGCAGCCTGGGGACCTTACTTTTCACAGATACGCAGTATTTT; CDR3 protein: CASSLGTLLFTDTQYF
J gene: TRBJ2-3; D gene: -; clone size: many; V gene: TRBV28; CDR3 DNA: TGTGCCAGCAGTTTAGCCGTCTTCTTAGATACGCAGTATTTT; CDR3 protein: CASSLAVFLDTQYF
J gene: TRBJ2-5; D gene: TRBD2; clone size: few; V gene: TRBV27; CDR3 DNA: TGTGCCAGCTCCCTAGGTGCGGGAGAGGTGGAGACCCAGTACTTC; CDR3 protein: CASSLGAGEVETQYF
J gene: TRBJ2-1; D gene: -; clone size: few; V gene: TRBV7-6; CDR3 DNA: TGTGCCAGCAGCCGACGGACTTTACCCCCCACCAATGAGCAGTTCTTC; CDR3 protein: CASSRRTLPPTNEQFF
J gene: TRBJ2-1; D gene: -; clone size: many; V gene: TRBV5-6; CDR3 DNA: TGTGCCAGCAGCCTGGCACATGAGCAGTTCTTC; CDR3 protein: CASSLAHEQFF
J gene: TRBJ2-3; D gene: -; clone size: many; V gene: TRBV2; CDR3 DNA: TGTGCCAGCAGTGATTTGCGAGGCCTATCAGATACGCAGTATTTT; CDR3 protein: CASSDLRGLSDTQYF
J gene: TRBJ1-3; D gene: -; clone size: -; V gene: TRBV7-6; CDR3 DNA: TGTGCCAGCAGCTTTTCCTCGTTACGCGTGGAGACGGGGGCTGGAAACACCATATATTTT; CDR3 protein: CASSFSSLRVETGAGNTIYF
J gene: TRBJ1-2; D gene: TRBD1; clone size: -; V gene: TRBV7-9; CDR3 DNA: TGTGCCAGCAGCTGGACAGGGGGGAACGGCTACACCTTC; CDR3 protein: CASSWTGGNGYTF
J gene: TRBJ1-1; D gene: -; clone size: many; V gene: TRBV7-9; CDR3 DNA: TGTGCCAGCAAAGGGATTAACACTGAAGCTTTCTTT; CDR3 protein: CASKGINTEAFF
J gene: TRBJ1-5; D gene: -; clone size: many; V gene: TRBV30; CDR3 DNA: TGTGCCTGGAGTCCCGAGGTGAGCAATCAGCCCCAGCATTTT; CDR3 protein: CAWSPEVSNQPQHF
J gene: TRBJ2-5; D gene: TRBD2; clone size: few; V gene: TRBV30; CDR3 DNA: TGTGCCTGGAGTCCGGGGGGGGGTTTGGCAGAGACCCAGTACTTC; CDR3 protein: CAWSPGGGLAETQYF
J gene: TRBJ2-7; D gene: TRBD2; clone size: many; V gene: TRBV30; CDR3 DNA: TGTGCCTGGACACAAGACGGGACTAGATCAATCTACGAGCAGTACTTC; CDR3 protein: CAWTQDGTRSIYEQYF
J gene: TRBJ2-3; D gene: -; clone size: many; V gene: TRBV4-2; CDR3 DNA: TGTGCCAGCAGCCAAGATCAATCTGACAACGGCGATACGCAGTATTTT; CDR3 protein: CASSQDQSDNGDTQYF
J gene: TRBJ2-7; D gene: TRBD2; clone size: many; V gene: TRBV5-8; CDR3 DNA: TGTGCCAGCAGCTTGGTGCTAGCGGGAATCGACGAGCAGTACTTC; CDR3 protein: CASSLVLAGIDEQYF
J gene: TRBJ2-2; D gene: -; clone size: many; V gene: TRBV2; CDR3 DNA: TGTGCCAGCCGGAAAGGAACCGGGGAGCTGTTTTTT; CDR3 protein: CASRKGTGELFF
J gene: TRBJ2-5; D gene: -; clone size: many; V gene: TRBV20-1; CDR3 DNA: TGCAGTGCTAGAGATGAGCGGACCCAGTACTTC; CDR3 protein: CSARDERTQYF
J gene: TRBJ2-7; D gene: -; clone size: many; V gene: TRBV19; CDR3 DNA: TGTGCCAGTAGTCCGCAGGGAGCCTTTTACGAGCAGTACTTC; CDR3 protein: CASSPQGAFYEQYF
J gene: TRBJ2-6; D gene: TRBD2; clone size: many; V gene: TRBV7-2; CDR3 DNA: TGTGCCAGCACCCAACTGGCTTACAGACTAGCGGGGGACACCTCTGGGGCCAACGTCCTGACTTTC; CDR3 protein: CASTQLAYRLAGDTSGANVLTF
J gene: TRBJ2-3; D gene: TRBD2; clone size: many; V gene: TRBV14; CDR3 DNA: TGTGCCAGCAGCCAAGGGATAGCGGGGACATTCACAGATACGCAGTATTTT; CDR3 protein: CASSQGIAGTFTDTQYF
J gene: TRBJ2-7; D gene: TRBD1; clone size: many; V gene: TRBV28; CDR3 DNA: TGTGCCAGCAGGCCCGGGACAGGGGTTGCCTACGAGCAGTACTTC; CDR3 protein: CASRPGTGVAYEQYF
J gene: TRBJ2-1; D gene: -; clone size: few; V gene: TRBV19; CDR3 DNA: TGTGCCAGTAGTGTTAGCGCGTACAATGAGCAGTTCTTC; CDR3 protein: CASSVSAYNEQFF
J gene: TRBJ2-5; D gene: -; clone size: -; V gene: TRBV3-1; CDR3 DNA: TGTGCCAGCAGCCAATCAGGGGTCCAAGAGACCCAGTACTTC; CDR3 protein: CASSQSGVQETQYF
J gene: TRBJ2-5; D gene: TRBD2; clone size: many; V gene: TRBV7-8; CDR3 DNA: TGTGCCAGCAGCTTAACCTCCATCCAGCGGGGGGGCTTGGAGACCCAGTACTTC; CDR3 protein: CASSLTSIQRGGLETQYF
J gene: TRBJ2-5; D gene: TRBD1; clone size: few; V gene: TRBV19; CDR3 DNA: TGTGCCAGTAGTTCCTGGGACAGGGGGCAAGAGACCCAGTACTTC; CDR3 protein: CASSSWDRGQETQYF
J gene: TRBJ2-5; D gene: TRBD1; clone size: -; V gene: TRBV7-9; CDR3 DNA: TGTGCCAGCAGCGGACCACAGGGGTGGGTGGAGACCCAGTACTTC; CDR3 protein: CASSGPQGWVETQYF
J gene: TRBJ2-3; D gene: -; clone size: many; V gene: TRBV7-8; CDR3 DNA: TGTGCCAGCAGCTTAGCCTCGCGCACCACAGATACGCAGTATTTT; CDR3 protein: CASSLASRTTDTQYF
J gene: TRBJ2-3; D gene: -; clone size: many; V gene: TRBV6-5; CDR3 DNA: TGTGCCAGCAGTTGGCGGCCGAGCACAGATACGCAGTATTTT; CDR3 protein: CASSWRPSTDTQYF
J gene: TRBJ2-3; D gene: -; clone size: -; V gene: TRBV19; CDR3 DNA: TGTGCCAGTAGTATAGTCCTCTGGCGGGGCACAGATACGCAGTATTTT; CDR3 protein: CASSIVLWRGTDTQYF
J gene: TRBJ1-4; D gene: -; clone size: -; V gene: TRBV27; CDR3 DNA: TGTGCCTGCAGTTTATGGGGAACTGACGAAAAACTGTTTTTT; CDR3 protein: CACSLWGTDEKLFF
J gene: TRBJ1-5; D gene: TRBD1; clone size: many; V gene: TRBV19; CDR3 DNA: TGTGCCAGTAACACTCAGGGGGGACAGCCCCAGCATTTT; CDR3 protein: CASNTQGGQPQHF
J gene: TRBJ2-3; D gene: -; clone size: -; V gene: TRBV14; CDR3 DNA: TGTGCCAGCAGCCAAGAGAGACCAGGCCGGCGCACAGATACGCAGTATTTT; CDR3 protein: CASSQERPGRRTDTQYF
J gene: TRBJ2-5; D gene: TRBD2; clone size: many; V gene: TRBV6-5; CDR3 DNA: TGTGCCAGCAGTTACGGATCGGGGGGGACGGAGACCCAGTACTTC; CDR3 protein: CASSYGSGGTETQYF
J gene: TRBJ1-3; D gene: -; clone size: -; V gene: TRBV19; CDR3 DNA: TGTGCCAACCGTTACGACACCATATATTTT; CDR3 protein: CANRYDTIYF
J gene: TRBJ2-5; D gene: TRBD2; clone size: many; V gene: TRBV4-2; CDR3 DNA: TGTGCCAGCAGCCAAGAGGAGGGAGGGCCCTCGGAGACCCAGTACTTC; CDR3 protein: CASSQEEGGPSETQYF
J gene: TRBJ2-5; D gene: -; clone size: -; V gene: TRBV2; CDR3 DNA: TGTGCCAGCAGTGAAGTGTCACAAGAGACCCAGTACTTC; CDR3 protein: CASSEVSQETQYF
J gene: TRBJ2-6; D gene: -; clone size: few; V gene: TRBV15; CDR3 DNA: TGTGCCACCAGCTTGCACTTGACAGTCTCTGGGGCCAACGTCCTGACTTTC; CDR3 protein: CATSLHLTVSGANVLTF
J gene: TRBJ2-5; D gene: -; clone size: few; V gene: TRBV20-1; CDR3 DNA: TGCAGTGCAAGGAAGGCTACGGGAGTTATCGCTTTGGTCGGAGAGGAGGAGACCCAGTACTTC; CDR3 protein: CSARKATGVIALVGEEETQYF
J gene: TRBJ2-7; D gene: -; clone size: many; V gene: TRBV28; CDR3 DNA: TGTGCCAGCAGTTTGCACAGGAGGGAATACGAGCAGTACTTC; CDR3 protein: CASSLHRREYEQYF